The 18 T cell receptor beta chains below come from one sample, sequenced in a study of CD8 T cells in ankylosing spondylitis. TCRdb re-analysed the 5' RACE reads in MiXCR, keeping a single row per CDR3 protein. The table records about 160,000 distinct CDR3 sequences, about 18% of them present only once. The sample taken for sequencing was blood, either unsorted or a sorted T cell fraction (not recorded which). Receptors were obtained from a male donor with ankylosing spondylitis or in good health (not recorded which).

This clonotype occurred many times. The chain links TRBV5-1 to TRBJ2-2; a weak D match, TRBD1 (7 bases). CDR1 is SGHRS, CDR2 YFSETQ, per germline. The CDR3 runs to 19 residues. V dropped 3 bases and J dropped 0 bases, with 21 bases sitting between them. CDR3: CASSSPLPQGDSNTGELFF. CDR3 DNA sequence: TGCGCCAGCAGCTCGCCACTACCGCAGGGGGACTCGAACACCGGGGAGCTGTTTTTT.

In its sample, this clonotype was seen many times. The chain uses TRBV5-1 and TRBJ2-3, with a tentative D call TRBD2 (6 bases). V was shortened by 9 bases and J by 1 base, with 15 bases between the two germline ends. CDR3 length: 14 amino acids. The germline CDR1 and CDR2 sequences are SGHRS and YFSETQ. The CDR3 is CATRPGLGTDTQYF. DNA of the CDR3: TGCGCCACCCGCCCGGGACTTGGCACAGATACGCAGTATTTT. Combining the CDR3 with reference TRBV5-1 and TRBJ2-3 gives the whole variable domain KAGVTQTPRYLIKTRGQQVTLSCSPISGHRSVSWYQQTPGQGLQFLFEYFSETQRNKGNFPGRFSGRQFSNSRSEMNVSTLELGDSALYLCATRPGLGTDTQYFGPGTRLTVL.

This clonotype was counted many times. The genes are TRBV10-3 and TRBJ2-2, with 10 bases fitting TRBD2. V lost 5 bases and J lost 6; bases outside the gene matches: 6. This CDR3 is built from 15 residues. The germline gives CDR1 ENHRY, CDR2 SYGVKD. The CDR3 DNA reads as TGTGCCATCAGTCCTAGCGGGAGATTGTCCGGGGAGCTGTTTTTT. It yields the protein CAISPSGRLSGELFF.

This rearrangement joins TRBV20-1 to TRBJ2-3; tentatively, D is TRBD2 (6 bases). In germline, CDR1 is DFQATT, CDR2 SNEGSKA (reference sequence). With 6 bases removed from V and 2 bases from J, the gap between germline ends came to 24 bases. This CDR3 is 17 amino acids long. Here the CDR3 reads CSAHLLGLASPTDTQYF. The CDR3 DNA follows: TGCAGTGCCCACCTGCTTGGTCTAGCGAGCCCCACAGATACGCAGTATTTT.

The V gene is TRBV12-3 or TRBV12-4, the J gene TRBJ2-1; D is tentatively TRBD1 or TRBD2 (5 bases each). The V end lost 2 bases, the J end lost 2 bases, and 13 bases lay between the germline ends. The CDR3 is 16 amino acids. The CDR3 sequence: CASSLSGALAYNEQFF. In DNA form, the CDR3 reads TGTGCCAGCAGTTTATCCGGGGCATTGGCCTACAATGAGCAGTTCTTC.

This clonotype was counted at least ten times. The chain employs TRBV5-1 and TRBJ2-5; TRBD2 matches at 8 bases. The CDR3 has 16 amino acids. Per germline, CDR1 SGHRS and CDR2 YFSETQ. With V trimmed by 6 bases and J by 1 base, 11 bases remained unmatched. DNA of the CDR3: TGCGCCAGCAACCCTACCACTAGCGGCCTCCAAGAGACCCAGTACTTC. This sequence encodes CASNPTTSGLQETQYF. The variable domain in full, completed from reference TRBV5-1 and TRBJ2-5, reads KAGVTQTPRYLIKTRGQQVTLSCSPISGHRSVSWYQQTPGQGLQFLFEYFSETQRNKGNFPGRFSGRQFSNSRSEMNVSTLELGDSALYLCASNPTTSGLQETQYFGPGTRLLVL.

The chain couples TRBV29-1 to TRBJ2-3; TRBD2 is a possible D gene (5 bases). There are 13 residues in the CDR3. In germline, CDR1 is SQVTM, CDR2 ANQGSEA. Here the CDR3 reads CGWAGGFTDTQYF. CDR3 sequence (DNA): TGCGGCTGGGCGGGTGGTTTCACAGATACGCAGTATTTT.

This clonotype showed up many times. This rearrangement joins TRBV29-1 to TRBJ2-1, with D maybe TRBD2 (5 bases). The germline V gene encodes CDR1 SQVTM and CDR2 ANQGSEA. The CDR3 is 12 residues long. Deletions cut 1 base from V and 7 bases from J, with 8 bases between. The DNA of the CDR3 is TGCAGCGTTGAAGGGGCGGGTAATGAGCAGTTCTTC. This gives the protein CSVEGAGNEQFF.

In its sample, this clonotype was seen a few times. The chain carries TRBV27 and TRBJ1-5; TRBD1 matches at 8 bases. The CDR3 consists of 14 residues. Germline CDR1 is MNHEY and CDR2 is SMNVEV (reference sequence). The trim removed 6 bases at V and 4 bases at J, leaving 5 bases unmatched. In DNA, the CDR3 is TGTGCCAGCAGGCCGGGACAGGATAATCAGCCCCAGCATTTT. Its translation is CASRPGQDNQPQHF.

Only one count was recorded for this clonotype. Here the CDR3 reads CASSQGDRGTYGYTF. CDR3 in DNA: TGTGCCAGCAGCCAAGGGGACAGGGGGACCTATGGCTACACCTTC. The chain joins TRBV3-1 to TRBJ1-2; 11 positions agree with TRBD1. CDR3 length: 15 amino acids. The J segment lost 4 bases and the V segment lost 1 base, leaving 2 bases of the junction unmatched. Germline CDR1 is LGHDT and CDR2 is YNNKEL (reference sequence).

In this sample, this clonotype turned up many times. The CDR3 region is CSASKLPNTEAFF. The CDR3 nucleotides read TGCAGTGCTAGCAAACTCCCCAACACTGAAGCTTTCTTT. The gene calls are TRBV20-1 and TRBJ1-1; D is uncertain. Germline V gene data show CDR1 as DFQATT and CDR2 as SNEGSKA (reference sequence). Trimming shortened V by 3 bases and J by 2 bases, and 10 bases separated the two germline ends. The CDR3 spans 13 residues.

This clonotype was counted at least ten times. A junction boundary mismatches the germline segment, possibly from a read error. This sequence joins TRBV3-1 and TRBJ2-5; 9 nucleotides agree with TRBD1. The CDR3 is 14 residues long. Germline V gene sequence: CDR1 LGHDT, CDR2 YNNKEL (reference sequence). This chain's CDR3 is CASSPWTGAEFFIF. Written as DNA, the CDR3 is TGTGCCAGCAGCCCTTGGACAGGGGCTGAATTTTTTATCTTC.

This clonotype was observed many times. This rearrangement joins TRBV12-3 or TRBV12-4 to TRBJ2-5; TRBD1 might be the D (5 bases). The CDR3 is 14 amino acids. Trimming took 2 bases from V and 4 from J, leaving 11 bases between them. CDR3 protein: CASSLSRATETQYF. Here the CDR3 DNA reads TGTGCCAGCAGTTTAAGCAGGGCTACAGAGACCCAGTACTTC.

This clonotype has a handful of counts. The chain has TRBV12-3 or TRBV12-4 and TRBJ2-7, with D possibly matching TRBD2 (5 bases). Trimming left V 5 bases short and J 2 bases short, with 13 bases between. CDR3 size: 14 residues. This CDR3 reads CASSLEFGAYEQYF. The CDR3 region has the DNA TGTGCCAGCAGTCTAGAGTTCGGGGCCTACGAGCAGTACTTC.

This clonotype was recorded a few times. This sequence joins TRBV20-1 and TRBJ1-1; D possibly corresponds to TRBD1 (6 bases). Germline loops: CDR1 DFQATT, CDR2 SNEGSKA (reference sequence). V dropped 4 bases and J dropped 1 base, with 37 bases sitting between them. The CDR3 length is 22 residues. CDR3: CSAKGQERVEFGLVGANTEAFF. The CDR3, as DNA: TGCAGTGCTAAGGGCCAAGAAAGGGTAGAATTCGGGCTGGTGGGGGCGAACACTGAAGCTTTCTTT.

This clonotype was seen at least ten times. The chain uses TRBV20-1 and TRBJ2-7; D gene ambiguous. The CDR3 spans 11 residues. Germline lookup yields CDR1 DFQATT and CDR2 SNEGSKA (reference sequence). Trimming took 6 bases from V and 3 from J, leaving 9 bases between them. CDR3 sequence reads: CSARSGYEQYF. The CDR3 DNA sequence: TGCAGTGCCCGCTCCGGCTACGAGCAGTACTTC.

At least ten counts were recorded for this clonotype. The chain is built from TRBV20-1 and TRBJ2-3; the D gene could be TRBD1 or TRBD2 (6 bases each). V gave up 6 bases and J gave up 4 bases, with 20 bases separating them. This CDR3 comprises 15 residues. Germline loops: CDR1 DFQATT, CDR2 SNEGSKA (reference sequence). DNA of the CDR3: TGCAGTGCCGTTGTGGTAGGGGGGAGTCCAGATACGCAGTATTTT. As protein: CSAVVVGGSPDTQYF.

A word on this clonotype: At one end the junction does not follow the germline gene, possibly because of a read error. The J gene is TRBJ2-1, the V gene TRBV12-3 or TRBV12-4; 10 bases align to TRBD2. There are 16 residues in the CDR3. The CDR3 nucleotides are TGCGCCAGCAGCATCTTAGGACTAGCGGCCTACACTGAGCAGTTCTTC. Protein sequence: CASSILGLAAYTEQFF.